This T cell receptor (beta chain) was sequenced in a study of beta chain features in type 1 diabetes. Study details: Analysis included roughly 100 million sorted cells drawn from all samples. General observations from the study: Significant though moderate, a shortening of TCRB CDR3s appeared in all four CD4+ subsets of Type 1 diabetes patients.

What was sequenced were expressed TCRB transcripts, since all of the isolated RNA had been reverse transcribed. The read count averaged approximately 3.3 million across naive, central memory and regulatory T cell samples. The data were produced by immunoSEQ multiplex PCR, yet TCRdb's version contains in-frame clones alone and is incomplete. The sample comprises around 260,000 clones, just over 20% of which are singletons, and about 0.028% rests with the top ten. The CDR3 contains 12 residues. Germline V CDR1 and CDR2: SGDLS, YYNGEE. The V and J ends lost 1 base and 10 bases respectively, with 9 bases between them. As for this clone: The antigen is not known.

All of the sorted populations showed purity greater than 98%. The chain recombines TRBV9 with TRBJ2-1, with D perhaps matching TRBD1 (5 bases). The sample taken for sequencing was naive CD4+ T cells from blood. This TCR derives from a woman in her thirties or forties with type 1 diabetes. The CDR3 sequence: CASSVFQGEQFF. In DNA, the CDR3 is TGTGCCAGCAGCGTATTCCAGGGCGAGCAGTTCTTC.